This T cell receptor beta chain emerged from a study of OX40 agonist ivuxolimab in advanced cancers. The study, taken as a whole, reports: In the 0.1 to 3.0 mg/kg range, CD4+ and CD8+ blood T cells had expanded clonally by week 6.

This clone was detected only once. What it binds is not known. This CDR3 comprises 15 residues. The ends lost 7 bases at V and 5 bases at J; junction bases unmatched: 13. Germline V gene lookup returns CDR1 SGHRS and CDR2 YFSETQ. TCRdb keeps only in-frame clones here, not all; method: immunoSEQ multiplex PCR. The sample consists of roughly 64,000 clones, roughly nine tenths of them appearing once. The sequence was collected from an adult with an advanced solid tumor such as melanoma, head and neck, liver or kidney cancer. The sample in question was CD4+ or CD8+ T cells sorted from blood, obtained in a trial of the OX40 agonist ivuxolimab. The chain joins TRBV5-1 to TRBJ2-5, with 8 bases fitting TRBD1. CDR3 protein: CASRGRTGSGETQYF. In DNA, the CDR3 is TGCGCCAGCCGCGGTCGGACAGGGTCGGGGGAGACCCAGTACTTC.